The present T cell receptor beta chain was sequenced within a study of cytotoxic CD8 clonotypes in ibrutinib-treated CLL. Turning to the study itself: Partial responders about 24, complete 2; some 12 progressed and roughly 15 stayed in remission by median approximately 64 months. Study-wide findings and caveats: Clonality measured at baseline exceeded age-matched healthy donors, tracking circulating CD8+ T-cell counts.

As for this clone: The antigen is unknown.

This table comes from immunoSEQ multiplex PCR, and its TCRdb copy is limited to in-frame clones, with some not included. The sample contains 73,000 or so clones, about 63% of which appear only once. CDR1 is SGHAT and CDR2 is FQNNGV in the germline V gene. The CDR3 is made up of 14 amino acids. The V end lost 5 bases, the J end lost 7 bases, and 12 bases lay between the germline ends. The TCR was taken from a human donor with chronic lymphocytic leukemia. Sequencing used PBMCs, obtained after 12 months of ibrutinib treatment. This chain uses TRBV11-2 with TRBJ1-6, with D possibly matching TRBD1 (5 bases). CDR3 loop: CASSPEWGNSPLHF. For the CDR3, the DNA is TGTGCCAGCAGCCCAGAGTGGGGGAATTCACCCCTCCACTTT.